Below are 9 T cell receptor beta chains sequenced from a single sample in a study of blood T cell repertoires in COVID-19 (dated by TCRdb to 2018 to 2020). Receptor amplification or capture employed the immunoSEQ multiplex PCR assay. The table comes from immuneACCESS by way of TCRdb, which keeps in-frame sequences with V and J called. Part of the clones is missing from these tables; in studies checked, under half for an unresolved V gene and the rest for unknown reasons. A total of about 220,000 clones appear in this sample, about 88% of them only once. Under 3% of the sample belongs to the ten largest clones. Source material: PBMCs or T cells enriched from blood (not recorded which). The receptors stem from a woman in her thirties who had recovered from COVID-19.

This chain uses TRBV27 with TRBJ2-3, with TRBD1 matching over 7 bases. This CDR3 is built from 12 residues. V was clipped by 6 bases and J by 10 bases; unmatched bases: 7. CDR1 and CDR2 from the germline V gene are MNHEY and SMNVEV (reference sequence). CDR3 sequence: CASRQDTGAQYF. In DNA, the CDR3 is TGTGCCAGCAGACAGGATACAGGGGCGCAGTATTTT.

In DNA form, the CDR3 reads TGTGCCAGCAGTTTATCGGACAGGGGTATCTCTATTTATGGCTACACCTTC. Amino acids: CASSLSDRGISIYGYTF. The chain joins TRBV27 to TRBJ1-2; 9 bases are a match to TRBD1. V shed 0 bases, J shed 5 bases, and the junction held 10 bases outside the gene matches. CDR3 size: 17 residues. CDR1 and CDR2 from the germline V gene are MNHEY and SMNVEV (reference sequence).

The chain is built from TRBV3-1 (or the pseudogene TRBV3-2) and TRBJ2-1; 9 bases are a match to TRBD1. The V and J ends lost 3 bases and 10 bases, in that order; junction bases with no gene match: 16. The germline V gene encodes CDR1 LGHDT and CDR2 YNNKEL (reference sequence). The CDR3 length is 17 residues. The CDR3 DNA sequence: TGTGCCAGCAGCCACAGCTCCACCGGACAGGGGAGCGGGGAGCAGTTCTTC. Amino acid sequence: CASSHSSTGQGSGEQFF.

The J gene is TRBJ2-2, the V gene TRBV5-1; D possibly corresponds to TRBD1 (6 bases). This CDR3 comprises 16 residues. V dropped 0 bases and J dropped 4 bases, with 13 bases sitting between them. Germline V CDR1 and CDR2: SGHRS, YFSETQ. The CDR3 region has the DNA TGCGCCAGCAGCTTGGCGCTGGGGGCCGGCACCGGGGAGCTGTTTTTT. Translating gives CASSLALGAGTGELFF.

The chain has TRBV4-1 and TRBJ2-2; possibly TRBD1 for D (6 bases). The V gene's germline CDR1 is MGHRA and CDR2 YSYEKL. CDR3 length: 13 amino acids. V was clipped by 6 bases and J by 8 bases, with 13 bases between them. The CDR3: CASSPSGTGELFF. Here the CDR3 DNA reads TGCGCCAGCAGTCCCTCCGGGACAGGGGAGCTGTTTTTT.

CDR3 sequence reads: CASRGGVTAEAFF. In DNA form, the CDR3 reads TGTGCCAGCAGAGGAGGGGTGACCGCTGAAGCTTTCTTT. This rearrangement joins TRBV12-3 or TRBV12-4 to TRBJ1-1; weak D call: TRBD1 (5 bases). Trimming pared 6 bases from V and 6 bases from J, leaving 14 bases between. CDR3 size: 13 residues.

This clone has a single count. The chain uses TRBV4-3 and TRBJ2-7; weak D call: TRBD2 (6 bases). This CDR3 contains 15 residues. Trimming left V 6 bases short and J 6 bases short, with 21 bases between. In germline, CDR1 is LGHNA, CDR2 YSLEER. The CDR3 loop reads CASSTNRLGGREQYF. The CDR3 DNA reads as TGCGCCAGCAGTACAAATAGACTAGGCGGACGCGAGCAGTACTTC.

This rearrangement joins TRBV7-6 to TRBJ2-1, with 7 bases matching TRBD1. CDR1 and CDR2 (germline): SGHVS, FNYEAQ. The CDR3 spans 14 residues. V was pared by 3 bases and J by 7 bases, with 6 bases of the junction left unmatched. The CDR3 DNA is TGTGCCAGCAGCTTGCCATCACAGGGGAATGAGCAGTTCTTC. The encoded protein is CASSLPSQGNEQFF.

The chain is built from TRBV5-1 and TRBJ1-2, with 8 bases lining up with TRBD1. The CDR3 runs 15 residues. Germline CDR1 reads SGHRS; CDR2 reads YFSETQ. V dropped 1 base and J dropped 4; count of bases not matched to a gene: 6. As DNA, the CDR3 is TGCGCCAGCAGCTTGCTCCAAACAGGGGGCTATGGCTACACCTTC. Its translation: CASSLLQTGGYGYTF.